Following are 27 T cell receptor beta chains from one sample sequenced in a study of neurological immune-mediated disorders. A single record per CDR3 protein comes from TCRdb applying MiXCR to the 5' RACE reads. The sample holds 75,000 to 85,000 distinct CDR3 sequences, 17% seen once. The sequenced sample consisted of PBMCs. The receptors originated from a middle-aged woman in good health.

In the case of this clonotype: This may stem from a read error, because a much larger clone lies one nucleotide away. This sequence joins TRBV20-1 and TRBJ2-1; unclear D gene. Germline lookup yields CDR1 DFQATT and CDR2 SNEGSKA (reference sequence). This CDR3 contains 12 residues. This CDR3 is CSARARLNEKFF. The CDR3 DNA is TGCAGTGCTAGAGCCAGACTCAATGAGAAGTTCTTC.

This clonotype was seen repeatedly, ten times or more. The rearrangement links TRBV2 to TRBJ1-5; a weak D match, TRBD1 (5 bases). This CDR3 spans 16 amino acids. V lost 6 bases to trimming and J lost 2 bases, with 17 bases between them. Per germline, CDR1 SNHLY and CDR2 FYNNEI. In nucleotides, the CDR3 is TGTGCCAGCAGGGAATGGGGGGAACGGGGCAATCAGCCCCAGCATTTT. Amino acid sequence: CASREWGERGNQPQHF.

This clonotype was recorded many times. The CDR3 here is CASSTRTGRLSGANVLTF. CDR3 nucleotide sequence: TGCGCCAGCAGCACCCGGACAGGGCGGTTATCTGGGGCCAACGTCCTGACTTTC. The chain has TRBV5-1 and TRBJ2-6; TRBD1 matches 8 bases. The CDR3 covers 18 residues. J gave up 1 base and V 4 bases, and 10 bases lay outside the gene matches. The V gene's germline CDR1 is SGHRS and CDR2 YFSETQ.

About this clonotype: A junction boundary mismatches the germline segment, possibly from a read error. This chain uses TRBV5-1 with TRBJ1-3; tentatively, D is TRBD1 (5 bases). The CDR3 is 17 amino acids. The V gene's germline CDR1 is SGHRS and CDR2 YFSETQ. DNA of the CDR3: TGCGCCAGCAGCTTGGAGCGACAGCGGTACTCTGGAAACACTATATATTTT. Translation gives CASSLERQRYSGNTIYF.

Many counts were recorded for this clonotype. The gene calls are TRBV28 and TRBJ1-2, with 9 positions matching TRBD1. The CDR3 covers 16 residues. Trimming took 6 bases from V and 10 from J; bases not matched to a gene: 18. Per germline, CDR1 MDHEN and CDR2 SYDVKM. The CDR3 DNA reads TGTGCCAGCAGCCAAACCCACAGCCCCGACAGGGGGATCTACACCTTC. Its protein product is CASSQTHSPDRGIYTF.

This clonotype was seen once. This chain joins TRBV5-1 and TRBJ1-2, with TRBD1 as a possible D gene (6 bases). Germline CDR1 reads SGHRS; CDR2 reads YFSETQ. The CDR3 runs 13 residues. V was cut by 3 bases and J by 4 bases, with 10 bases left in between. CDR3 loop: CASSWGAAYGYTF. CDR3 coding DNA: TGCGCCAGCAGCTGGGGGGCAGCCTATGGCTACACCTTC.

A few counts support this clonotype. The V call is TRBV20-1, the J call TRBJ1-1; the match to TRBD1 covers 9 bases. CDR1 DFQATT and CDR2 SNEGSKA come from the germline V gene (reference sequence). The CDR3 consists of 14 residues. Germline trimming cut 6 bases from V and 1 base from J; bases unmatched to any gene: 6. CDR3 sequence: CSAVGGQGNTEAFF. DNA for the CDR3: TGCAGTGCGGTTGGGGGACAGGGGAACACTGAAGCTTTCTTT.

This clonotype was detected many times. The rearrangement uses TRBV4-2 and TRBJ1-5; D is unresolved. The CDR3 length is 16 residues. The ends were cut back, 1 base at V and 0 bases at J, with 10 bases in the middle. CDR1 LGHNA and CDR2 YNFKEQ come from the germline V gene. CDR3 sequence: CASSQGAEYSNQPQHF. CDR3 nucleotide sequence: TGTGCCAGCAGCCAAGGGGCAGAATATAGCAATCAGCCCCAGCATTTT.

This clonotype appeared many times. This chain links TRBV7-2 with TRBJ2-1; 7 nucleotides agree with TRBD2. Trimming removed 2 bases from V and 4 bases from J; junction bases left unmatched: 8. CDR3 length equals 16 residues. The germline V gene encodes CDR1 SGHTA and CDR2 FQGNSA. The CDR3 region is CASSLRVLAEYNEQFF. The DNA for the CDR3 is TGTGCCAGCAGCTTACGGGTTCTAGCGGAGTACAATGAGCAGTTCTTC.

This clonotype was seen a few times. A read error may be the cause here, since a much bigger clone is one base away. The genes are TRBV6-5 and TRBJ1-1, with D possibly matching TRBD1 (5 bases). Germline-derived CDR1 and CDR2 are MNHEY and SVGAGI. This CDR3 region has 16 residues. Trimming took 10 bases from V and 1 from J, leaving 22 bases between them. The CDR3 protein is CATHARGGHRNTEAFF. CDR3 DNA sequence: TGTGCCACCCACGCCCGGGGGGGTCATAGGAACACTGAAGCTTTCTTT.

This chain joins TRBV2 and TRBJ1-3; 7 positions agree with TRBD1. The CDR3 loop spans 14 amino acids. Germline CDR1 and CDR2: SNHLY and FYNNEI. The junction had 4 bases not matched to a gene; V was cut back by 7 bases and J by 1 base. CDR3 sequence reads: CASKVDRSGNTIYF. Written as DNA, the CDR3 is TGTGCCAGCAAAGTGGACAGGTCTGGAAACACCATATATTTT.

The rearrangement joins TRBV4-3 to TRBJ1-4, with D maybe TRBD1 (6 bases). Trimming left V 4 bases short and J 8 bases short, with 20 bases between. The CDR3 length is 16 residues. The germline gives CDR1 LGHNA, CDR2 YSLEER. CDR3 protein: CASSRRVNTGNEKLFF. CDR3 bases: TGCGCCAGCAGCCGGAGGGTAAATACAGGGAACGAAAAACTGTTTTTT.

The genes are TRBV6-2 or TRBV6-3 and TRBJ1-6; TRBD1 matches at 8 bases. The CDR3 length is 14 residues. CDR1 MNHEY and CDR2 SVGEGT come from the germline V gene. The ends lost 6 bases at V and 10 bases at J; junction bases unmatched: 8. CDR3 sequence: CASSPTGVKSPLHF. CDR3 coding DNA: TGTGCCAGCAGCCCGACAGGGGTGAAGTCACCCCTCCACTTT.

At least ten counts were recorded for this clonotype. This chain uses TRBV10-3 with TRBJ1-5; TRBD1 agrees at 9 bases. The CDR3 extends over 15 amino acids. The germline CDR1 and CDR2 sequences are ENHRY and SYGVKD. V trimming: 6 bases; J trimming: 2 bases; junction bases outside the gene matches: 5. The CDR3 DNA is TGTGCCATCAGCACTACAGGGGGCGGCAATCAGCCCCAGCATTTT. Translated: CAISTTGGGNQPQHF.

This clonotype occurred many times. This rearrangement joins TRBV5-1 to TRBJ2-3, with 7 nucleotides matching TRBD2. Trimming at V came to 7 bases and at J to 0 bases, leaving 5 bases not matched to a gene. The CDR3 consists of 14 residues. CDR1 and CDR2 from the germline V gene are SGHRS and YFSETQ. The CDR3 nucleotides are TGCGCCAGCGGGGGGGGTCTAAGCACAGATACGCAGTATTTT. Protein: CASGGGLSTDTQYF.

This clonotype was picked up many times. The chain recombines TRBV20-1 with TRBJ2-7; D ambiguous. The CDR3 is 15 amino acids. Germline CDR1 is DFQATT and CDR2 is SNEGSKA (reference sequence). V gave up 0 bases and J gave up 3 bases, with 15 bases separating them. As DNA, the CDR3 is TGCAGTGCTAGAGATGTGGGCAGGCCGTTCTACGAGCAGTACTTC. Translation gives CSARDVGRPFYEQYF.

With regard to this clonotype: It may be a read error: a sequence one base away is much more abundant. Here the CDR3 reads CAISLQGRAYGYTF. In DNA form, the CDR3 reads TGTGCCATCTCATTACAGGGACGTGCGTATGGCTACACCTTC. The chain uses TRBV18 and TRBJ1-2, with a weak D call TRBD1 (6 bases). The CDR3 sequence is 14 residues long. Germline assignment: CDR1 KGHSH and CDR2 LQKENI.

There are a few counts of this clonotype. Here the CDR3 reads CSARGAGGNYGYTF. CDR3 nucleotide sequence: TGCAGTGCTAGAGGGGCCGGGGGCAACTATGGCTACACCTTC. The chain employs TRBV20-1 and TRBJ1-2; perhaps TRBD1 as D (6 bases). V was trimmed by 1 base and J by 2 bases, leaving 11 bases between them. The length of the CDR3 is 14 residues. Germline V gives CDR1 DFQATT, CDR2 SNEGSKA (reference sequence).

The rearrangement joins TRBV7-9 to TRBJ2-5, with a possible D match to TRBD2 (5 bases). Trimming removed 6 bases at V and 0 bases at J, with 11 bases between. Per germline, CDR1 SEHNR and CDR2 FQNEAQ (reference sequence). The length of the CDR3 is 14 residues. This CDR3 is CASSRTGNQETQYF. The CDR3 DNA follows: TGTGCCAGCAGTCGAACCGGGAACCAAGAGACCCAGTACTTC. Full variable domain (outside the CDR3, taken from reference TRBV7-9 and TRBJ2-5): DTGVSQNPRHKITKRGQNVTFRCDPISEHNRLYWYRQTLGQGPEFLTYFQNEAQLEKSRLLSDRFSAERPKGSFSTLEIQRTEQGDSAMYLCASSRTGNQETQYFGPGTRLLVL.

This clonotype was counted many times. The rearrangement joins TRBV12-3 or TRBV12-4 to TRBJ2-1, with TRBD2 matching 9 bases. This CDR3 region has 15 residues. The V gene end was trimmed by 5 bases and the J gene end by 4 bases; junction bases not matched to a gene: 6. This CDR3 is CASSQAGGRYNEQFF. The DNA of the CDR3 is TGTGCCAGCAGTCAAGCGGGGGGCCGGTACAATGAGCAGTTCTTC.

The table lists this clonotype with many counts. This chain uses TRBV2 with TRBJ1-1; D gene unclear. CDR1 and CDR2 (germline): SNHLY, FYNNEI. The V gene lost 6 bases and the J gene lost 2 bases, with 13 bases spanning the gap. The CDR3 is 14 amino acids. Here the CDR3 reads CASSLDGGNTEAFF. CDR3 DNA sequence: TGTGCCAGCAGCTTGGACGGCGGTAACACTGAAGCTTTCTTT.

This clonotype was counted many times. The chain carries TRBV4-3 and TRBJ2-3; 9 bases map to TRBD2. V gave up 1 base and J gave up 8 bases; unmatched junction bases: 4. The CDR3 runs 14 residues. Germline lookup yields CDR1 LGHNA and CDR2 YSLEER. The CDR3 DNA follows: TGCGCCAGCAGCCAAGGGAGCGGGGGGACTACGCAGTATTTT. It encodes CASSQGSGGTTQYF.

This clonotype was counted many times. The chain employs TRBV5-1 and TRBJ2-5; maybe TRBD2 (6 bases). CDR3 length: 15 amino acids. Looked up from germline, CDR1 is SGHRS and CDR2 is YFSETQ. Trimming shortened V by 0 bases and J by 5 bases, and 14 bases separated the two germline ends. The CDR3 DNA follows: TGCGCCAGCAGCTTGGAGGGGATAGGAGGGGAGACCCAGTACTTC. Its protein product is CASSLEGIGGETQYF.

This clonotype was observed a few times. V is TRBV5-6 and J is TRBJ2-1; 7 bases line up with TRBD1. Germline CDR1 SGHDT, CDR2 YYEEEE. The CDR3 is 16 residues long. The J segment lost 6 bases and the V segment lost 3 bases, leaving 12 bases of the junction unmatched. The CDR3 reads CASSSPGQTGGNEQFF. The CDR3 nucleotides are TGTGCCAGCAGCTCCCCGGGACAGACCGGTGGCAATGAGCAGTTCTTC.

In its sample, this clonotype was seen many times. The genes are TRBV20-1 and TRBJ1-1; a weak D match, TRBD1 (5 bases). The CDR3 loop spans 13 amino acids. The V gene lost 7 bases and the J gene lost 4 bases, with 16 bases spanning the gap. Germline-derived CDR1 and CDR2 are DFQATT and SNEGSKA (reference sequence). The CDR3: CSGVRVGTTEAFF. The DNA for the CDR3 is TGCAGTGGAGTCCGGGTGGGGACCACTGAAGCTTTCTTT.

The genes are TRBV12-3 or TRBV12-4 and TRBJ2-7; TRBD1 matches 8 bases. J gave up 1 base and V 1 base, and 3 bases lay outside the gene matches. The CDR3 loop spans 15 amino acids. The CDR3 coding sequence is TGTGCCAGCAGTTTAGGCTGGACAGGGTCCTACGAGCAGTACTTC. Amino acid sequence: CASSLGWTGSYEQYF.

This clonotype occurred many times. This chain joins TRBV11-2 and TRBJ2-5; no reliable D call. CDR3 length: 12 amino acids. The V end lost 6 bases, the J end lost 3 bases, and 8 bases lay between the germline ends. Per germline, CDR1 SGHAT and CDR2 FQNNGV. CDR3: CASRISKETQYF. The CDR3 DNA sequence: TGTGCCAGCAGAATTAGTAAAGAGACCCAGTACTTC.